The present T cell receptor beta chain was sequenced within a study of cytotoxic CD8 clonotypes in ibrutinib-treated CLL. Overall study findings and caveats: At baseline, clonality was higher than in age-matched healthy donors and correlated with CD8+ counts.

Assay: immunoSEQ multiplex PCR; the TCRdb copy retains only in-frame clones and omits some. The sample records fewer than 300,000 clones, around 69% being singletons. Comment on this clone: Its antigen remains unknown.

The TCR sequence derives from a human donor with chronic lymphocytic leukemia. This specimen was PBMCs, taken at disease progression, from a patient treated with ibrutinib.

CDR3 nucleotides: TGCGCCAGCAGCTTCTTCGACATTTCAGAGACCCAGTACTTC. As protein: CASSFFDISETQYF. The chain links TRBV5-1 to TRBJ2-5, with D unclear. The ends were cut back, 2 bases at V and 4 bases at J, with 12 bases in the middle. CDR1 is SGHRS, CDR2 YFSETQ, per germline. CDR3 length: 14 residues.